These 16 T cell receptor beta chains came from one sample sequenced in a study of shared clonotypes between healthy human individuals (dated by TCRdb to between 2020 and 2021). Library preparation was by the immunoSEQ multiplex PCR assay. The clones in this table, taken by TCRdb from immuneACCESS, are in-frame only. Not every clone is retained; where verified, under half of the shortfall comes from an unresolved V gene, and the cause of the rest is unknown. In this sample the table shows roughly 2.5 million clones, roughly nine tenths of which occur a single time. The ten largest make up about 0.13% of the sample. Sequences were obtained from naive CD4+ T cells sorted from blood. This specimen's cell subset or site label, interpreted: CD45RA+ positively selected. These receptors were taken from a man younger than 30 in good health.

The V gene is TRBV11-3, the J gene TRBJ2-2; maybe TRBD2 (6 bases). This CDR3 is built from 15 residues. V lost 1 base and J 5 bases, leaving 11 bases between the germline ends. Germline CDR1 is SGHNT and CDR2 is YENEEA. The CDR3 is CASSLGRAETGELFF. CDR3 DNA sequence: TGTGCCAGCAGCTTAGGGAGGGCCGAAACCGGGGAGCTGTTTTTT.

This clone was counted a few times. The V call is TRBV19, the J call TRBJ1-6; D remains unclear. The V gene's germline CDR1 is LNHDA and CDR2 SQIVND (reference sequence). This CDR3 is built from 12 residues. The ends were cut back, 8 bases at V and 7 bases at J, with 9 bases in the middle. CDR3 protein: CASRAGNSPLHF. The CDR3 nucleotides are TGTGCCAGTCGGGCCGGGAATTCACCCCTCCACTTT.

This clone was counted a few times. The chain has TRBV29-1 and TRBJ1-3, with 11 bases fitting TRBD1. The CDR3 loop spans 13 amino acids. With V trimmed by 7 bases and J by 4 bases, 3 bases remained unmatched. CDR1 SQVTM and CDR2 ANQGSEA come from the germline V gene. DNA of the CDR3: TGCAGCGCAGGACAGGGGGCGGGAAACACCATATATTTT. Protein: CSAGQGAGNTIYF.

V is TRBV7-9 and J is TRBJ2-5; D might be TRBD2 (5 bases). CDR1 is SEHNR, CDR2 FQNEAQ, per germline (reference sequence). Between the trimmed V and J ends, which lost 2 bases and 7 bases, there was a span of 8 bases. CDR3 length: 12 residues. CDR3 nucleotide sequence: TGTGCCAGCAGCTTAAATGAGGGGACCCAGTACTTC. Its protein product is CASSLNEGTQYF.

The chain has TRBV19 and TRBJ1-5, with D possibly being TRBD1 (6 bases). The V end lost 2 bases, the J end lost 2 bases, and 10 bases lay between the germline ends. CDR3 length equals 15 residues. Germline V gene sequence: CDR1 LNHDA, CDR2 SQIVND (reference sequence). This CDR3 is CASSIQGRGNQPQHF. As DNA, the CDR3 is TGTGCCAGTAGTATACAGGGGCGCGGCAATCAGCCCCAGCATTTT. The full variable domain, with the rest looked up from reference TRBV19 and TRBJ1-5, is DGGITQSPKYLFRKEGQNVTLSCEQNLNHDAMYWYRQDPGQGLRLIYYSQIVNDFQKGDIAEGYSVSREKKESFPLTVTSAQKNPTAFYLCASSIQGRGNQPQHFGDGTRLSIL.

The chain carries TRBV6-1 and TRBJ1-1, with unresolved D. V was pared by 7 bases and J by 3 bases, with 12 bases between. CDR3 length: 13 amino acids. Germline CDR1 MNHNS, CDR2 SASEGT. The CDR3: CASMLRWDTEAFF. The CDR3 bases are TGTGCCAGCATGTTGCGGTGGGACACTGAAGCTTTCTTT.

This CDR3 is CAISARGGTDTQYF. CDR3 bases: TGTGCCATCAGTGCTCGAGGGGGCACAGATACGCAGTATTTT. The rearrangement uses TRBV10-3 and TRBJ2-3; D possibly uses TRBD1 or TRBD2 (5 bases each). The V and J ends lost 4 bases and 1 base respectively, with 9 bases between them. The length of the CDR3 is 14 residues. Germline assignment: CDR1 ENHRY and CDR2 SYGVKD.

The chain links TRBV5-8 to TRBJ1-3; D not resolved. CDR3 length: 14 residues. Trimming took 7 bases from V and 3 from J, leaving 14 bases between them. Germline V gives CDR1 SGHTS, CDR2 YDEGEE. Here the CDR3 DNA reads TGTGCCAGCTCTTTTGGAAACAGTGGAAACACCATATATTTT. Translation gives CASSFGNSGNTIYF.

The V call is TRBV30, the J call TRBJ2-4; TRBD2 might be the D (7 bases). Trimming pared 3 bases from V and 2 bases from J, leaving 14 bases between. Germline CDR1 GTSNPN, CDR2 SVGIG (reference sequence). This CDR3 region has 15 residues. CDR3 amino acids: CAWSGGQGPKNIQYF. The CDR3 coding sequence is TGTGCCTGGAGCGGGGGGCAAGGGCCCAAAAACATTCAGTACTTC.

The V gene is TRBV5-8, the J gene TRBJ2-3; 10 positions agree with TRBD2. From germline, CDR1 is SGHTS and CDR2 YDEGEE. The trim removed 2 bases at V and 4 bases at J, leaving 4 bases unmatched. The CDR3 totals 15 residues. Here the CDR3 reads CASSFELAGPDTQYF. The DNA for the CDR3 is TGTGCCAGCAGCTTCGAACTAGCGGGGCCAGATACGCAGTATTTT. Looking up the rest from reference TRBV5-8 and TRBJ2-3 gives the full variable domain: EAGVTQSPTHLIKTRGQQATLRCSPISGHTSVYWYQQALGLGLQFLLWYDEGEERNRGNFPPRFSGRQFPNYSSELNVNALELEDSALYLCASSFELAGPDTQYFGPGTRLTVL.

The chain combines TRBV2 with TRBJ2-7; D possibly matches TRBD1 or TRBD2 (7 bases each). This CDR3 region has 14 residues. Germline CDR1 and CDR2: SNHLY and FYNNEI. V shed 7 bases and J shed 0 bases, with 13 bases lying between them. The CDR3, as DNA: TGTGCCAGCAAGGGGGCTAGCGGCTCCTACGAGCAGTACTTC. As protein: CASKGASGSYEQYF.

In regard to this clone: Other nucleotide sequences in the sample specify the same CDR3. This chain connects TRBV29-1 to TRBJ2-7; 8 nucleotides match TRBD2. CDR1 is SQVTM and CDR2 is ANQGSEA in the germline V gene. The V gene end was trimmed by 5 bases and the J gene end by 0 bases; junction bases not matched to a gene: 0. The CDR3 spans 12 residues. CDR3 nucleotide sequence: TGCAGCGTTACTAGCGGCTCCTACGAGCAGTACTTC. This sequence encodes CSVTSGSYEQYF.

The table lists this clone with a count of one. The chain couples TRBV5-1 to TRBJ1-1; D may be TRBD1 (5 bases). Per germline, CDR1 SGHRS and CDR2 YFSETQ. This CDR3 spans 15 amino acids. V was cut by 0 bases and J by 0 bases, with 9 bases left in between. The CDR3 nucleotides read TGCGCCAGCAGCTTGGAAGCGACAGTGAACACTGAAGCTTTCTTT. It specifies CASSLEATVNTEAFF.

The gene calls are TRBV4-1 and TRBJ2-3; D perhaps matches TRBD2 (6 bases). CDR3 length: 18 residues. V lost 4 bases to trimming and J lost 0 bases, with 20 bases between them. The germline gives CDR1 MGHRA, CDR2 YSYEKL. The CDR3 sequence: CASSPLSGRGTSTDTQYF. The CDR3 DNA follows: TGCGCCAGCAGCCCCCTCTCAGGGCGGGGCACTAGCACAGATACGCAGTATTTT.

The chain is built from TRBV28 and TRBJ1-2, with D perhaps TRBD1 (6 bases). The CDR3 extends over 12 amino acids. Deletions cut 5 bases from V and 8 bases from J, with 12 bases between. Germline CDR1 MDHEN, CDR2 SYDVKM. The CDR3, as DNA: TGTGCCAGCAGTGCGGACAGACCGGGCTACACCTTC. This sequence encodes CASSADRPGYTF.

The chain is built from TRBV7-2 and TRBJ2-6; the match to TRBD2 covers 11 bases. The CDR3 has 19 residues. Per germline, CDR1 SGHTA and CDR2 FQGNSA. V lost 2 bases, J lost 0 bases, and 6 bases stayed unmatched. The CDR3 bases are TGTGCCAGCAGCTTATTGACTAGCGGGATGTACTCTGGGGCCAACGTCCTGACTTTC. Its translation: CASSLLTSGMYSGANVLTF.